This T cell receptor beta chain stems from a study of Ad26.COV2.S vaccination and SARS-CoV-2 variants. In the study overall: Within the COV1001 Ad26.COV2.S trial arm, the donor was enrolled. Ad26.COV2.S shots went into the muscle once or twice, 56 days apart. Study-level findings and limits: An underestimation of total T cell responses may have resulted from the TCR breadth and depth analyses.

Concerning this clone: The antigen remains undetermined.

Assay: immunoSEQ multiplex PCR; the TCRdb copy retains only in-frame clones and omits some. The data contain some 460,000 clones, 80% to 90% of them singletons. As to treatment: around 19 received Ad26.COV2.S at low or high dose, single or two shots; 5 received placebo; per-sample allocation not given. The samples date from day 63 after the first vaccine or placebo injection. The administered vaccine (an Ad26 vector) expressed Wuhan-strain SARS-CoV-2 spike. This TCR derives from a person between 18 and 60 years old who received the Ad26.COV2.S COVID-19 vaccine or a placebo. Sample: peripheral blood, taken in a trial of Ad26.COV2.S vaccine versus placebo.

The CDR3, as DNA: TGTGCCAGCAGTGTACCCCGCGAGTTGAAGAACACTGAAGCTTTCTTT. The encoded protein is CASSVPRELKNTEAFF. This chain connects TRBV28 to TRBJ1-1, with unresolved D. CDR3 length: 16 residues. The germline V and J ends were trimmed by 5 bases and 1 base, with 17 bases remaining between them. Germline CDR1 is MDHEN and CDR2 is SYDVKM.